This entry lists 13 T cell receptor beta chains sequenced from one sample in a study of CD8+CD57+ T cells in acquired aplastic anemia. The sequenced patients had an expansion of CD8+CD57+ cells seen by flow cytometry. Researchers used genomic DNA as the template to profile TCR beta VDJ and CDR3. TCRdb reprocessed the reads via MiXCR and lists one record per CDR3 protein. This sample has under 250,000 distinct CDR3 sequences, with about 62% found just once. Sequencing was performed on sorted CD4+, CD8+, or CD8+CD57+ T cells (not recorded which) from PBMCs. These receptors were taken from a human donor with aplastic anemia.

The V and J genes are TRBV2 and TRBJ2-7, with D possibly being TRBD2 (5 bases). CDR1 is SNHLY, CDR2 FYNNEI, per germline. This CDR3 comprises 13 residues. V lost 7 bases and J lost 3, with 13 bases in between. This chain's CDR3 is CASKLDGNYEQYF. The CDR3 bases are TGTGCCAGCAAGCTCGACGGGAACTACGAGCAGTACTTC.

The V gene is TRBV20-1, the J gene TRBJ2-7; 10 nucleotides match TRBD2. Germline trimming cut 1 base from V and 0 bases from J; bases unmatched to any gene: 0. The germline V gene encodes CDR1 DFQATT and CDR2 SNEGSKA (reference sequence). This CDR3 spans 14 amino acids. The CDR3 loop is CSARGLAGSYEQYF. The CDR3 DNA is TGCAGTGCTAGAGGACTAGCGGGCTCCTACGAGCAGTACTTC.

V is TRBV7-9 and J is TRBJ1-1; D unclear. V lost 1 base to trimming and J lost 4 bases, with 7 bases between them. The CDR3 totals 13 residues. CDR1 is SEHNR, CDR2 FQNEAQ, per germline (reference sequence). CDR3 sequence: CASSLEVTTEAFF. The DNA for the CDR3 is TGTGCCAGCAGCTTAGAGGTTACCACTGAAGCTTTCTTT.

This clonotype has only one observation. The chain carries TRBV15 and TRBJ1-4; D remains unclear. Trimming pared 6 bases from V and 3 bases from J, leaving 11 bases between. CDR1 is LNHNV and CDR2 is YYDKDF in the germline V gene (reference sequence). CDR3 length equals 14 residues. The chain's CDR3 is CATSLFGANEKLFF. The CDR3 nucleotides read TGTGCCACCAGTTTGTTCGGGGCTAATGAAAAACTGTTTTTT.

V gene TRBV7-2 combines with J gene TRBJ2-7; TRBD2 is a possible D gene (6 bases). Germline CDR1 reads SGHTA; CDR2 reads FQGNSA. The V end was cut by 2 bases, the J end by 2 bases, with 13 bases between. The CDR3 contains 15 residues. In DNA, the CDR3 is TGTGCCAGCAGCTTATCCCGGGAGTTGACCTACGAGCAGTACTTC. It yields the protein CASSLSRELTYEQYF.

This clonotype has a single count. The chain recombines TRBV7-2 with TRBJ2-7, with TRBD1 matching over 7 bases. The CDR3 covers 14 residues. Per germline, CDR1 SGHTA and CDR2 FQGNSA. The V segment lost 9 bases and the J segment 1 base; nucleotides outside the gene matches: 9. The CDR3 DNA is TGTGCCAGTAGTGCCGGGACAGCTTCCTACGAGCAGTACTTC. Translating it yields CASSAGTASYEQYF.

The genes are TRBV7-9 and TRBJ1-1; 8 nucleotides align to TRBD1. V trimming: 5 bases; J trimming: 3 bases; junction bases outside the gene matches: 5. The CDR3 has 14 residues. Germline-derived CDR1 and CDR2 are SEHNR and FQNEAQ (reference sequence). CDR3 sequence: CASSPGGFYTEAFF. The CDR3 DNA sequence: TGTGCCAGCAGCCCAGGGGGCTTTTACACTGAAGCTTTCTTT. The complete variable domain, with remaining parts taken from reference TRBV7-9 and TRBJ1-1, reads DTGVSQNPRHKITKRGQNVTFRCDPISEHNRLYWYRQTLGQGPEFLTYFQNEAQLEKSRLLSDRFSAERPKGSFSTLEIQRTEQGDSAMYLCASSPGGFYTEAFFGQGTRLTVV.

The chain recombines TRBV15 with TRBJ2-7; unclear D gene. This CDR3 is built from 14 residues. Deletions cut 0 bases from V and 0 bases from J, with 6 bases between. Germline lookup yields CDR1 LNHNV and CDR2 YYDKDF (reference sequence). Written as DNA, the CDR3 is TGTGCCACCAGCAGAGACTCGAGCTCCTACGAGCAGTACTTC. This sequence encodes CATSRDSSSYEQYF.

J is TRBJ2-7 and V is TRBV30; possible D gene TRBD1, 5 bases. The CDR3 is 14 residues long. Deletions cut 0 bases from V and 5 bases from J, with 14 bases between. CDR1 and CDR2 from the germline V gene are GTSNPN and SVGIG (reference sequence). This CDR3 is CAWSVLVGLNEQYF. CDR3 sequence (DNA): TGTGCCTGGAGTGTACTTGTGGGGCTTAACGAGCAGTACTTC.

V is TRBV20-1 and J is TRBJ2-1, with 9 bases aligning to TRBD1. The J segment lost 5 bases and the V segment lost 3 bases, leaving 20 bases of the junction unmatched. CDR3 length: 19 residues. Germline loops: CDR1 DFQATT, CDR2 SNEGSKA (reference sequence). The CDR3 here is CSARYRGQGNRDWDNEQFF. The CDR3 DNA follows: TGCAGTGCTAGGTACAGGGGACAGGGTAACCGGGACTGGGACAATGAGCAGTTCTTC.

J is TRBJ1-6 and V is TRBV7-6; weak D call: TRBD1 (6 bases). The CDR3 sequence is 17 residues long. CDR1 and CDR2 (germline): SGHVS, FNYEAQ. V was cut by 2 bases and J by 10 bases, with 21 bases left in between. The CDR3 loop reads CASSLTQQQGIESPLHF. DNA for the CDR3: TGTGCCAGCAGCTTAACCCAGCAACAGGGTATCGAGTCACCCCTCCACTTT.

V is TRBV5-1 and J is TRBJ1-5, with D perhaps matching TRBD1 (5 bases). Germline V gene sequence: CDR1 SGHRS, CDR2 YFSETQ. There are 15 residues in the CDR3. Trimming pared 0 bases from V and 6 bases from J, leaving 13 bases between. This CDR3 is CASSLVPGEGQPQHF. The CDR3 coding sequence is TGCGCCAGCAGCTTGGTTCCGGGGGAGGGTCAGCCCCAGCATTTT.

This chain connects TRBV20-1 to TRBJ1-6; D perhaps matches TRBD1 (5 bases). Trimming removed 3 bases from V and 1 base from J, with 7 bases in between. CDR1 is DFQATT and CDR2 is SNEGSKA in the germline V gene (reference sequence). The CDR3 is made up of 14 amino acids. CDR3 coding DNA: TGCAGTGCTAGCGGGGGTTCCTATAATTCACCCCTCCACTTT. Its protein product is CSASGGSYNSPLHF.